The present TCR beta chain was sequenced within a study of blood T cell repertoires in COVID-19 (dated by TCRdb to about 2020). In terms of the full investigation: Samples covering the acute and convalescent phases of COVID-19 were provided by collaborators in the United States, Italy and Spain. A freely available public database, intended as a resource for researchers studying the immune response to SARS-CoV-2, is where the repertoires were released. Subjects who had been exposed to COVID-19, were actively infected with it, or had recovered from it provided the deeply sampled blood TCRbeta repertoires that made up the dataset. Samples came from the ongoing ImmuneRACE study (first 160 participants) plus 1,254 subjects from 6 global collaborators. Sample metadata almost always included a de-identified subject ID, COVID-19 status, age in years and sex. Where available, HLA class I and class II types were taken from metadata supplied by the sample provider and were not determined by assay-based typing. The prospective study material was composed of cDNA or gDNA derived from T cells, B-cell-depleted T cells, or PBMCs. The research as a whole found: Clinical and demographic metadata were provided uncurated, with the amount varying by source and participant.

Each collaborating institution followed its own protocols to collect whole blood in K2EDTA tubes. For TCRbeta analysis, collaborators shipped samples as frozen whole blood, isolated PBMCs, or DNA extracted from either of those sample types. The immunoSEQ Assay, a bias-controlled multiplex PCR, was used to amplify TCRbeta CDR3 regions from genomic DNA. As for the authors' bioinformatics: Within the assay, amplification of reference gene primers was used to estimate how many nucleated cells each sample contained. Sequence reads were collapsed and filtered to measure the absolute abundance of every unique TCRbeta CDR3 rearrangement. For each sample, productive Simpson clonality was calculated as the square root of Simpson's diversity index over productive rearrangements. TCRdb's version of the immuneACCESS table is confined to in-frame rearrangements and falls short of the full clone set. An unresolved V gene accounts for under half of the shortfall where checked; the remainder is of unknown origin. V, J and clone size are taken as reported in that table, and D and trimming were inferred from the DNA itself. The sample table holds about 410,000 clones, of which about nine tenths were seen once. Clones ranked in the top ten supply roughly 1.4% of the sample.

CDR1 and CDR2, per the germline V gene (reference sequence), are SGHNT and YYREEE. Ends trimmed: V by 2 bases, J by 9 bases; bases unmatched to a gene: 11. The CDR3 numbers 16 residues from cysteine through phenylalanine. Only the CDR3 DNA stays, 48 bases, in frame from base 1. A remark on this clone: Which antigen it targets is not known. No base quality values were provided; no much bigger clone lies one nucleotide off.

Sequencing used peripheral blood. In this chain, TRBV5-4 is recombined with TRBJ1-6; 7 central nucleotides agree with TRBD1. This sequence was found in a woman aged 25 to 39 with active or convalescent COVID-19. The CDR3 region: CASSLFTGELGSPLHF. The nucleotide sequence reads as follows: TGTGCCAGCAGCTTATTTACAGGGGAATTAGGTTCACCCCTCCACTTT.